This T cell receptor beta chain emerged from a study of blood T cell repertoires in COVID-19. Deletions cut 3 bases from V and 4 bases from J, with 6 bases between. The CDR3 spans 12 residues. TCRdb keeps only in-frame clones here, not all; method: immunoSEQ multiplex PCR. There are 60,000 to 65,000 clones in the sample; more than 75% occur only once, and around 50% lies in the top ten. This chain links TRBV12-3 or TRBV12-4 with TRBJ2-5; D gene uncertain. The sequenced sample consisted of peripheral blood. This receptor was identified in a woman older than 75 with acute or convalescent COVID-19. In DNA form, the CDR3 reads TGTGCCAGCAGTTTCTCCTCAGAGACCCAGTACTTC. It specifies CASSFSSETQYF.